Listed below are T cell receptor beta chains from one sample, sequenced in a study of T cells in narcolepsy. Clones were read by immunoSEQ multiplex PCR, and TCRdb kept only the in-frame ones, dropping some. The sample lists 25,000 to 35,000 clones, approximately 85% occurring once. Sample: CD45RA- memory CD4+ T cells from PBMCs. All receptors derive from a human donor with narcolepsy. Both conserved end residues are part of each CDR3. D genes are given only for firm matches. Expanded clones get a size class; other rows say once, few or many, or leave the size out.

len	abundance	v_gene	d_gene	j_gene	CDR3nt	CDR3aa
14	.	TRBV19	TRBD1	TRBJ1-1	TGTGCCAGTAGTACCCGGACAGGGAACACTGAAGCTTTCTTT	CASSTRTGNTEAFF
14	few	TRBV10-3	.	TRBJ1-4	TGTGCCATCAGTGACGGGGACGTAGCGGGAAAACTGTTTTTT	CAISDGDVAGKLFF
16	.	TRBV10-3	.	TRBJ2-3	TGTGCCATCAGTGAGTCCCAGGGCGTGGGCACAGATACGCAGTATTTT	CAISESQGVGTDTQYF
11	.	TRBV20-1	.	TRBJ2-7	TGCAGTGCTAGGACAGGTTACGAGCAGTACTTC	CSARTGYEQYF
15	.	TRBV19	TRBD1	TRBJ2-7	TGTGCCAGTAGTATTCGGGGACAGGGATCCTACGAGCAGTACTTC	CASSIRGQGSYEQYF
17	.	TRBV5-4	TRBD2	TRBJ2-1	TGTGCCAGCAGCTTGGCCCTAGCGGGGGGGGTCTACAATGAGCAGTTCTTC	CASSLALAGGVYNEQFF
10	.	TRBV6-1	.	TRBJ1-2	TGTGCCAGCAGTGCAGGGCTAGGGACCTTC	CASSAGLGTF
13	once	TRBV25-1	.	TRBJ1-1	TGTGCCAGCACTACCGGACTGAACACTGAAGCTTTCTTT	CASTTGLNTEAFF
15	.	TRBV5-5	TRBD1	TRBJ1-2	TGTGCCAGCAGCTTGGCCAACAGGGGAACCTATGGCTACACCTTC	CASSLANRGTYGYTF
15	.	TRBV6-1	TRBD2	TRBJ2-3	TGTGCCAGCACAGGTAGGAGCGGGAGAACAGATACGCAGTATTTT	CASTGRSGRTDTQYF
13	.	TRBV10-1	.	TRBJ2-2	TGCGCCAGCAGCTTTGACACCCCCGGGGAGCTGTTTTTT	CASSFDTPGELFF
15	.	TRBV6-6	.	TRBJ1-3	TGTGCCAGCAGTTACTCCGCGGACTCTGGAAACACCATATATTTT	CASSYSADSGNTIYF
15	.	TRBV5-8	.	TRBJ2-6	TGTGCCAGCAGCTTTCAAGGGGCTGGGGCCAACGTCCTGACTTTC	CASSFQGAGANVLTF
16	.	TRBV9	.	TRBJ1-2	TGTGCCAGCAGCGTAGACACGACGGGGACTAACTATGGCTACACCTTC	CASSVDTTGTNYGYTF
13	few	TRBV5-6	TRBD1	TRBJ1-3	TGTGCCAGCAGCTTTGGGACAGGGAATATCATATATTTT	CASSFGTGNIIYF
13	.	TRBV11-2	TRBD2	TRBJ2-5	TGTGCCAGCAGCTCGCCCAGGGAGCGGGAGGAGTACTTC	CASSSPREREEYF
15	.	TRBV28	.	TRBJ1-6	TGTGCCAGCGCCTGGGGACCCAAGGCTCCTTCACCCCTCCACTTT	CASAWGPKAPSPLHF
12	few	TRBV19	.	TRBJ1-1	TGTGCCAGTAGGCAGTATGGCACTGAAGCTTTCTTT	CASRQYGTEAFF
12	.	TRBV10-2	.	TRBJ2-1	TGCGCCAGCAGTTCGGAACGGTTAGAGCAGTTCTTC	CASSSERLEQFF
14	.	TRBV5-8	.	TRBJ2-6	TGTGCCAGTAAAAATCGACCTGGGGCCAACGTCCTGACTTTC	CASKNRPGANVLTF
15	.	TRBV6-5	.	TRBJ2-7	TGTGCCAGCAGTTACTCTTTTGTGGGCACCTACGAGCAGTACTTC	CASSYSFVGTYEQYF
16	.	TRBV10-2	TRBD2	TRBJ2-7	TGCGCCACCAGACTAGCGGGGGGCTTCAGCTCCTACGAGCAGTACTTC	CATRLAGGFSSYEQYF
14	.	TRBV15	.	TRBJ2-5	TGTGCCACCAGCAGAGTGGGGGGGCAGGTGGCCCAGTACTTC	CATSRVGGQVAQYF
15	.	TRBV6-5	.	TRBJ1-1	TGTGCCAGCAGTCTCCCCCTGGCAGCGAACACTGAAGCTTTCTTT	CASSLPLAANTEAFF
15	few	TRBV9	TRBD1	TRBJ2-2	TGTGCCAGCAGCGTGGACACAGGGGATGCCGGGGAGCTGTTTTTT	CASSVDTGDAGELFF
13	.	TRBV19	.	TRBJ2-5	TGTGCCAGTAGTGTCGGACAGCAAGAGACCCAGTACTTC	CASSVGQQETQYF
13	.	TRBV29-1	.	TRBJ1-3	TGCAGCGTTGCAGTGGACGTATCGGACACCATATATTTT	CSVAVDVSDTIYF
13	.	TRBV27	.	TRBJ1-5	TGTGCCAGCAGTTTATTTAGCAATCAGCCCCAGCATTTT	CASSLFSNQPQHF
15	.	TRBV9	TRBD2	TRBJ2-7	TGTGCCAGCAGCGCCGGACTAGCGGAAACCTACGAGCAGTACTTC	CASSAGLAETYEQYF
12	.	TRBV10-3	.	TRBJ2-2	TGTGCCATCAGCGACGGGACCGGGGAGCTGTTTTTT	CAISDGTGELFF
14	.	TRBV28	TRBD1	TRBJ1-5	TGTGCCAGCAGGTGGACAGGTTTAAATCAGCCCCAGCATTTT	CASRWTGLNQPQHF
16	.	TRBV19	.	TRBJ1-5	TGTGCCAGTAGTAATTCCTTCGGGGGTCCAGGGCAGCCCCAGCATTTT	CASSNSFGGPGQPQHF
15	.	TRBV18	.	TRBJ2-1	TGTGCCAGCTCACCACTGGGGTTAACGGGGAATGAGCAGTTCTTC	CASSPLGLTGNEQFF
18	.	TRBV11-3	TRBD2	TRBJ2-5	TGTGCCAGCAGCTTAGGCCGACTAGCGGGGGCCCCGGGGGAGACCCAGTACTTC	CASSLGRLAGAPGETQYF
14	.	TRBV28	.	TRBJ2-3	TGTGCCAGCGGAACCTCCGGGAGCACAGATACGCAGTATTTT	CASGTSGSTDTQYF
17	.	TRBV5-6	.	TRBJ2-1	TGTGCCAGCAGCTTGAGAGGGGGACTCCTCCCTGGGGATGAGCAGTTCTTC	CASSLRGGLLPGDEQFF
14	.	TRBV2	.	TRBJ1-5	TGTGCCAGCAGTACAGGGACTCGCGATCAGCCCCAGCATTTT	CASSTGTRDQPQHF
10	.	TRBV20-1	.	TRBJ2-7	TGCAGTGCTACCCCGTTTGAGCAGTACTTC	CSATPFEQYF
16	.	TRBV7-9	.	TRBJ2-5	TGTGCCAGCAGCTTCTCTCTCGGGAGTGGCCAAGAGACCCAGTACTTC	CASSFSLGSGQETQYF
14	.	TRBV29-1	TRBD2	TRBJ2-2	TGCAGCGTTGGTTGGCGGGGGGGCCCCGGGGAGCTGTTTTTT	CSVGWRGGPGELFF
15	.	TRBV6-1	.	TRBJ2-3	TGTGCCACCTCCGAGGAGGCTGAGGGGACAGATACGCAGTATTTT	CATSEEAEGTDTQYF
17	.	TRBV11-2	.	TRBJ2-3	TGTGCCAGCAGTTCCTCCCGGGGCAGGGGTCTCACAGATACGCAGTATTTT	CASSSSRGRGLTDTQYF
16	.	TRBV7-7	TRBD1	TRBJ2-1	TGTGCTAGCAGCCCGCACTCCGGGACAGCCATCAATGAGCAGTTCTTC	CASSPHSGTAINEQFF
15	.	TRBV6-5	TRBD1	TRBJ2-5	TGTGCCACCCACAGGGGGGCGCCGTACCAAGAGACCCAGTACTTC	CATHRGAPYQETQYF
11	once	TRBV25-1	.	TRBJ2-5	TGTGCCAGCAGTGATGAAGAGACCCAGTACTTC	CASSDEETQYF
14	few	TRBV5-1	.	TRBJ1-1	TGCGCCAGCAGCTCCACCGGCGGGGGGGATGAAGCTTTCTTT	CASSSTGGGDEAFF
14	.	TRBV5-1	.	TRBJ2-5	TGCGCCAGCACTCAGGGGGGCGGGGAAGAGACCCAGTACTTC	CASTQGGGEETQYF
13	.	TRBV7-3	.	TRBJ2-5	TGTGCCAGCAGCCCCACCGCGGGAGAGACCCAGTACTTC	CASSPTAGETQYF
15	.	TRBV11-2	TRBD1	TRBJ1-2	TGTGCCAGCAGCCCCGGGGACAGCCAAGTCTATGGCTACACCTTC	CASSPGDSQVYGYTF
14	.	TRBV5-1	.	TRBJ1-1	TGCGCCAGCAGCTTGATTGGCGTGAACACTGAAGCTTTCTTT	CASSLIGVNTEAFF
13	.	TRBV27	.	TRBJ2-7	TGTGCCAGCAGTTTTCAGGGTGAGCGCGAGCAGTACTTC	CASSFQGEREQYF
14	.	TRBV6-1	.	TRBJ2-2	TGTGCCAGCAGTTGGACACAGGGCGCCGGGGAGCTGTTTTTT	CASSWTQGAGELFF